Listed below are T cell receptor beta chains from one sample, sequenced in a study of CD8 T cells in Susac syndrome. TCRdb analysed the immunoSEQ multiplex PCR reads with MiXCR anew, one entry per CDR3 protein. The sample contains about 140,000 distinct CDR3 sequences, around 95% of which appear only once. The sequenced material came from CD4+ T cells from PBMCs. These receptors were collected from a human donor with Susac syndrome. Each CDR3 is given with its conserved first and last residue. A D gene is named only where the DNA matches it firmly. Where a row states a size, it is once, few, many or the class of an expanded clone; other rows omit it.

v_gene	d_gene	j_gene	abundance	CDR3aa	CDR3nt
TRBV20-1	TRBD2	TRBJ2-1	NA	CSARDLREGSYEQFF	TGCAGTGCTAGAGATCTCCGGGAGGGGTCCTATGAGCAGTTCTTC
TRBV28	NA	TRBJ2-2	NA	CASSFVLGRGTGELFF	TGTGCCAGCAGTTTCGTCCTGGGCAGGGGCACCGGGGAGCTGTTTTTT
TRBV30	TRBD1	TRBJ1-2	NA	CAWSGVSGGGYTF	TGTGCCTGGAGTGGTGTCTCAGGGGGGGGCTACACCTTC
TRBV10-3	NA	TRBJ1-1	NA	CAISSMHGEAFF	TGTGCCATCTCGAGTATGCACGGTGAAGCTTTCTTT
TRBV5-4	NA	TRBJ1-1	NA	CASSLEDMDTEAFF	TGTGCCAGCAGCTTGGAGGATATGGACACTGAAGCTTTCTTT
TRBV29-1	TRBD2	TRBJ2-1	NA	CSVEPPVTTSALYNEQFF	TGCAGCGTTGAGCCCCCTGTAACAACTAGCGCCCTATACAATGAGCAGTTCTTC
TRBV9	NA	TRBJ1-1	NA	CASSPRTANTEAFF	TGTGCCAGCAGCCCCCGGACAGCGAACACTGAAGCTTTCTTT
TRBV27	TRBD1	TRBJ2-7	NA	CASSPQDRGRYYEQYF	TGTGCCAGCAGTCCCCAGGACAGGGGGCGTTATTACGAGCAGTACTTC
TRBV29-1	NA	TRBJ2-1	NA	CSDEASYEQFF	TGCAGCGATGAGGCCAGTTATGAGCAGTTCTTC
TRBV12-3/TRBV12-4	TRBD2	TRBJ2-5	NA	CASSLSGLGGETQYF	TGTGCCAGCAGTTTATCGGGACTAGGTGGGGAGACCCAGTACTTC
TRBV19	NA	TRBJ1-2	NA	CAPTADVKDKGGYTF	TGTGCCCCCACGGCGGATGTTAAGGACAAGGGAGGCTACACCTTC
TRBV20-1	NA	TRBJ2-1	NA	CSARSGPNEQFF	TGCAGTGCTAGGTCGGGGCCCAATGAGCAGTTCTTC
TRBV29-1	TRBD1	TRBJ1-2	NA	CSVRTGNGYTF	TGCAGCGTTCGGACAGGGAATGGCTACACCTTC
TRBV28	TRBD1	TRBJ2-1	NA	CASSSGQAYNEQFF	TGTGCCAGCAGTTCTGGACAGGCCTACAATGAGCAGTTCTTC
TRBV9	TRBD1	TRBJ2-6	NA	CASSVGQGAGANVLTF	TGTGCCAGCAGCGTGGGACAGGGGGCTGGGGCCAACGTCCTGACTTTC
TRBV28	NA	TRBJ2-1	NA	CASTWTSFNEQFF	TGTGCCAGCACCTGGACAAGCTTTAATGAGCAGTTCTTC
TRBV7-2	NA	TRBJ2-7	NA	CASSPRGSSYEQYF	TGTGCCAGCAGCCCCCGGGGGAGCTCCTACGAGCAGTACTTC
TRBV5-1	NA	TRBJ1-1	NA	CASSLDPGTDTEAFF	TGCGCCAGCAGCTTGGATCCGGGGACGGACACTGAAGCTTTCTTT
TRBV15	NA	TRBJ1-1	NA	CATSRVRGTEAFF	TGTGCCACCAGCAGAGTTCGGGGCACTGAAGCTTTCTTT
TRBV14	NA	TRBJ2-1	NA	CASSHQNWNEQFF	TGTGCCAGCAGCCATCAAAATTGGAATGAGCAGTTCTTC
TRBV5-1	NA	TRBJ1-5	NA	CASSLGIDQPQHF	TGCGCCAGCAGCTTGGGGATTGATCAGCCCCAGCATTTT
TRBV20-1	TRBD2	TRBJ2-7	NA	CSARDGRAGGYEQYF	TGCAGTGCTAGAGATGGGAGGGCCGGGGGTTACGAGCAGTACTTC
TRBV11-2	TRBD2	TRBJ2-1	NA	CASSRSGLAYEQFF	TGTGCCAGCAGCCGATCGGGACTAGCGTATGAGCAGTTCTTC
TRBV20-1	NA	TRBJ2-5	once	CSARDKVGETQYF	TGCAGTGCTAGAGATAAAGTGGGGGAGACCCAGTACTTC
TRBV9	NA	TRBJ2-7	NA	CASSVTPSSYEQYF	TGTGCCAGCAGCGTTACACCCAGCTCCTACGAGCAGTACTTC
TRBV7-8	NA	TRBJ2-7	NA	CASSTEVSSGGYEQYF	TGTGCCAGCAGTACCGAGGTTAGCTCTGGGGGATACGAGCAGTACTTC
TRBV7-2	NA	TRBJ2-5	NA	CASSKRDRSQETQYF	TGTGCCAGCAGCAAGCGGGACAGGAGCCAAGAGACCCAGTACTTC
TRBV28	NA	TRBJ1-2	NA	CASSTPGTSNYGYTF	TGTGCCAGCAGTACCCCTGGGACGTCGAACTATGGCTACACCTTC
TRBV9	NA	TRBJ2-7	once	CASSVAGGREQYF	TGTGCCAGCAGCGTAGCAGGAGGGCGGGAGCAGTACTTC
TRBV3-1	TRBD2	TRBJ2-3	NA	CASSHSSGRARDTQYF	TGTGCCAGCAGCCATTCTAGCGGGAGGGCCCGCGATACGCAGTATTTT
TRBV28	TRBD1	TRBJ2-3	NA	CASSLWWDRDTDTQYF	TGTGCCAGCAGTTTATGGTGGGACAGAGACACAGATACGCAGTATTTT
TRBV20-1	TRBD1	TRBJ1-1	NA	CSARDSYTTEAFF	TGCAGTGCCAGGGACAGTTATACCACTGAAGCTTTCTTT
TRBV12-3/TRBV12-4	NA	TRBJ1-1	NA	CASSFFLPGRSTEAFF	TGTGCCAGCAGTTTCTTCCTACCGGGTCGAAGCACTGAAGCTTTCTTT
TRBV29-1	NA	TRBJ1-1	NA	CSVLRQGRTNTEAFF	TGCAGCGTCCTTCGTCAGGGAAGGACCAACACTGAAGCTTTCTTT
TRBV28	NA	TRBJ2-5	few	CASSLPGETQYF	TGTGCCAGCAGTTTACCGGGTGAGACCCAGTACTTC
TRBV3-1	NA	TRBJ1-5	NA	CASSQGQANQPQHF	TGTGCCAGCAGCCAGGGGCAGGCTAATCAGCCCCAGCATTTT
TRBV29-1	TRBD1	TRBJ1-1	NA	CSSEGRDRGMRTEAFF	TGCAGCTCAGAAGGGCGGGACAGGGGAATGAGGACTGAAGCTTTCTTT
TRBV5-1	NA	TRBJ2-1	NA	CASSLVLAGRATGGEQFF	TGCGCCAGCAGCTTGGTCCTTGCAGGGAGAGCCACGGGCGGTGAGCAGTTCTTC
TRBV29-1	NA	TRBJ2-3	NA	CSVPRLTSSTDTQYF	TGCAGCGTTCCCCGCCTTACGTCTAGCACAGATACGCAGTATTTT
TRBV5-1	TRBD1	TRBJ1-5	NA	CASSPGTENQPQHF	TGCGCCAGCAGCCCCGGGACAGAGAATCAGCCCCAGCATTTT
TRBV5-1	NA	TRBJ2-7	NA	CASSALGGSSYEQYF	TGCGCCAGCAGCGCTCTTGGGGGGTCGTCCTACGAGCAGTACTTC
TRBV12-3/TRBV12-4	TRBD1	TRBJ1-2	NA	CASRFGQGGRGGYTF	TGTGCCAGCAGATTCGGACAGGGCGGACGCGGTGGCTACACCTTC
TRBV4-3	TRBD1	TRBJ1-1	NA	CASSQDSQGDTEAFF	TGCGCCAGCAGCCAAGATTCACAGGGGGACACTGAAGCTTTCTTT
TRBV9	NA	TRBJ2-7	NA	CASSVATGRVYEQYF	TGTGCCAGCAGCGTAGCTACCGGCAGGGTGTACGAGCAGTACTTC
TRBV7-2	NA	TRBJ2-3	NA	CASSWGGGLRRDTQYF	TGTGCCAGCAGCTGGGGGGGCGGACTAAGACGCGATACGCAGTATTTT
TRBV12-5	NA	TRBJ2-2	once	CASGLGGGELFF	TGTGCTAGTGGTTTAGGCGGCGGGGAGCTGTTTTTT
TRBV12-3/TRBV12-4	NA	TRBJ1-1	NA	CASSRVEKGTEAFF	TGTGCCAGCAGCAGAGTCGAAAAGGGCACTGAAGCTTTCTTT
TRBV20-1	TRBD2	TRBJ2-7	NA	CSARGGSGRFDEQYF	TGCAGTGCTAGAGGGGGTAGCGGGAGATTTGACGAGCAGTACTTC
TRBV18	NA	TRBJ2-3	few	CASSPGVPDTQYF	TGTGCCAGCTCACCAGGGGTTCCAGATACGCAGTATTTT
TRBV12-3/TRBV12-4	NA	TRBJ2-1	NA	CASSLRPGEQFF	TGTGCCAGCAGTTTAAGACCGGGTGAGCAGTTCTTC
TRBV3-1	TRBD2	TRBJ2-1	once	CASSQGLAGGIEQFF	TGTGCCAGCAGCCAAGGACTAGCGGGAGGGATCGAGCAGTTCTTC
TRBV3-1	TRBD1	TRBJ2-1	NA	CASSQDDGTGYRNEQFF	TGTGCCAGCAGCCAAGATGACGGGACAGGGTACCGCAATGAGCAGTTCTTC
TRBV20-1	TRBD1	TRBJ1-2	NA	CSAIQGGTEHGYTF	TGCAGTGCTATCCAGGGGGGGACGGAGCATGGCTACACCTTC
TRBV12-3/TRBV12-4	NA	TRBJ1-5	NA	CASSLLASNQPQHF	TGTGCCAGCAGCCTCCTAGCTAGCAATCAGCCCCAGCATTTT